This entry concerns a single TCR beta chain. Its antigen remains unidentified. Sequencing was performed with immunoSEQ multiplex PCR; in TCRdb, only in-frame clones are kept and a portion is missing. Altogether around 16,000 clones are present, over 65% being singletons, with the ten largest covering about 3%. This sample was included in a study of neoadjuvant anti-PD-1 for oral cavity cancer. Study in general: Around day 43, patients without progression received a fourth nivolumab dose before surgery.

Study-wide points: After neoadjuvant nivolumab, PBMC T cell clonality was significantly higher in non-responders than responders.

V trimming: 1 base; J trimming: 3 bases; junction bases outside the gene matches: 2. The germline V gene has CDR1 SGHAT and CDR2 FQNNGV. The CDR3 spans 15 residues. Stage II-IVA oral cavity squamous cell carcinoma was new and untreated by systemic or radiation therapy. No culture or expansion preceded analysis of these blood cells. The sequences come from PBMCs, collected before nivolumab (anti-PD-1) treatment. The source of this sequence is a person between 40 and 79 years old with oral cavity squamous cell carcinoma. The V gene is TRBV11-2, the J gene TRBJ2-1, with 8 bases lining up with TRBD2. For the CDR3, the DNA is TGTGCCAGCAGCTTAGCGGGAGGGCTCTACAATGAGCAGTTCTTC. It yields the protein CASSLAGGLYNEQFF.